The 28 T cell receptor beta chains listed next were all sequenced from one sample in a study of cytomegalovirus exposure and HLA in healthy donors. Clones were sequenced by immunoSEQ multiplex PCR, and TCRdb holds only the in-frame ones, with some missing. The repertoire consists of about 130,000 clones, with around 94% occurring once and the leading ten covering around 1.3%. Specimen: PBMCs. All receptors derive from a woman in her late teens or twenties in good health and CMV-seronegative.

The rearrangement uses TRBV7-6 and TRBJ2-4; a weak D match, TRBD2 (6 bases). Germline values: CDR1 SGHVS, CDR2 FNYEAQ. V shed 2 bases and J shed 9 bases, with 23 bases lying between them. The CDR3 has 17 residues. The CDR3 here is CASSLTAWEDASGIQYF. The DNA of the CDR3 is TGTGCCAGCAGCTTAACAGCCTGGGAGGACGCATCAGGCATTCAGTACTTC.

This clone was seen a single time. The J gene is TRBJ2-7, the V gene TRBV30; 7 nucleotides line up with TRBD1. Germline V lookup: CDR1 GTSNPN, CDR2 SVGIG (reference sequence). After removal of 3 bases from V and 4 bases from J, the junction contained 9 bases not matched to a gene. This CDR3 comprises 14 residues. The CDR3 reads CAWRKDWDRYEQYF. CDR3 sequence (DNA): TGTGCCTGGAGGAAGGATTGGGACAGATACGAGCAGTACTTC.

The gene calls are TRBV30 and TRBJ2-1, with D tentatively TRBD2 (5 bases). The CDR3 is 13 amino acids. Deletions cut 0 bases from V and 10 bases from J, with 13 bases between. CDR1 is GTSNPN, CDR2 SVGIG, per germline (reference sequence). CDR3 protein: CAWSVNPRGEQFF. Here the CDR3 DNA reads TGTGCCTGGAGTGTTAACCCCCGAGGGGAGCAGTTCTTC.

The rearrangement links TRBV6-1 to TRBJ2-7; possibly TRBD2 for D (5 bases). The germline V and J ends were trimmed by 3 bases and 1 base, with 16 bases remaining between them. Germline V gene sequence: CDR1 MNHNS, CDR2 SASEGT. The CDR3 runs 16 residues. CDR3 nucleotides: TGTGCCAGCAGTGAGAGGGTGGACGGATCTTCCTACGAGCAGTACTTC. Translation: CASSERVDGSSYEQYF.

This CDR3 reads CASGRAGAYNEQFF. CDR3 coding DNA: TGTGCCAGCGGAAGAGCGGGGGCTTACAATGAGCAGTTCTTC. The gene calls are TRBV27 and TRBJ2-1; 8 nucleotides line up with TRBD2. CDR3 length: 14 residues. V shed 8 bases and J 4 bases; nucleotides not matched to a gene: 7. Germline CDR1 MNHEY, CDR2 SMNVEV (reference sequence).

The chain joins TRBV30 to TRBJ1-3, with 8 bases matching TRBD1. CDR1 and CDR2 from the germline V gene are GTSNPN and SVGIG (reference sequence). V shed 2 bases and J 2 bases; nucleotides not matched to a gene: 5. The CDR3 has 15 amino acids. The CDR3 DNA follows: TGTGCCTGGAGTCCTGGGACAGGCGCTGGAAACACCATATATTTT. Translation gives CAWSPGTGAGNTIYF. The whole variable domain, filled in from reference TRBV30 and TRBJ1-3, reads SQTIHQWPATLVQPVGSPLSLECTVEGTSNPNLYWYRQAAGRGLQLLFYSVGIGQISSEVPQNLSASRPQDRQFILSSKKLLLSDSGFYLCAWSPGTGAGNTIYFGEGSWLTVV.

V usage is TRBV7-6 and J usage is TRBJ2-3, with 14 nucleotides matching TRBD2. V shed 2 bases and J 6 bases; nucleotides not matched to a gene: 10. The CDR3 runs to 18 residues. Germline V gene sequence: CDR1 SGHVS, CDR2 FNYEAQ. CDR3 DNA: TGTGCCAGCAGCTTAAGATTGGGACTAGCGGGAGTGGTGGATACGCAGTATTTT. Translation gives CASSLRLGLAGVVDTQYF. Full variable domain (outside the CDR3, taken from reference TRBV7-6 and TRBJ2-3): GAGVSQSPRYKVTKRGQDVALRCDPISGHVSLYWYRQALGQGPEFLTYFNYEAQQDKSGLPNDRFSAERPEGSISTLTIQRTEQRDSAMYRCASSLRLGLAGVVDTQYFGPGTRLTVL.

Here the CDR3 DNA reads TGTGCCAGTAACAGGGGAGTAACTGAAGCTTTCTTT. Amino acids: CASNRGVTEAFF. The chain carries TRBV19 and TRBJ1-1; 7 positions match TRBD1. The germline V gene has CDR1 LNHDA and CDR2 SQIVND (reference sequence). The CDR3 consists of 12 residues. Trimming cost V 7 bases and J 5 bases; bases outside gene matches: 4.

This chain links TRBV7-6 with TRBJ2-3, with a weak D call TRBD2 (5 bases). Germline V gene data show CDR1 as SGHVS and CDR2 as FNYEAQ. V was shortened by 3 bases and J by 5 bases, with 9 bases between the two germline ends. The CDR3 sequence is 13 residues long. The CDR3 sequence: CASSFKGVDTQYF. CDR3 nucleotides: TGTGCCAGCAGCTTCAAGGGAGTAGATACGCAGTATTTT.

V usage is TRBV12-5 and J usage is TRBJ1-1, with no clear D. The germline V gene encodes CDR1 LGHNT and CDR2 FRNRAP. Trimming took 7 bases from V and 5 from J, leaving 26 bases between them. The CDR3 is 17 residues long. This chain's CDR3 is CASVGSQGLLGETEAFF. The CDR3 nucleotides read TGTGCTAGTGTTGGCTCCCAAGGACTGCTTGGCGAGACTGAAGCTTTCTTT. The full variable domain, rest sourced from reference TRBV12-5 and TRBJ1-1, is DARVTQTPRHKVTEMGQEVTMRCQPILGHNTVFWYRQTMMQGLELLAYFRNRAPLDDSGMPKDRFSAEMPDATLATLKIQPSEPRDSAVYFCASVGSQGLLGETEAFFGQGTRLTVV.

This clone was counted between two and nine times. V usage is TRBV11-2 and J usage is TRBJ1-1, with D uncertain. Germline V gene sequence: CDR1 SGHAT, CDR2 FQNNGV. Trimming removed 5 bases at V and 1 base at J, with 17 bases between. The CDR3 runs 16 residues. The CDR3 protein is CASSPSFGAGNTEAFF. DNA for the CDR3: TGTGCCAGCAGCCCATCGTTTGGCGCGGGGAACACTGAAGCTTTCTTT.

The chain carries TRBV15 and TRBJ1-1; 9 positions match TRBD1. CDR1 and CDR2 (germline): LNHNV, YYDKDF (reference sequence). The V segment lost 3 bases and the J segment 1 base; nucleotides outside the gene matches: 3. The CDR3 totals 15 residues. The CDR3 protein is CATSRETGGNTEAFF. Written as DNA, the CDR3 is TGTGCCACCAGCAGGGAGACAGGGGGGAACACTGAAGCTTTCTTT.

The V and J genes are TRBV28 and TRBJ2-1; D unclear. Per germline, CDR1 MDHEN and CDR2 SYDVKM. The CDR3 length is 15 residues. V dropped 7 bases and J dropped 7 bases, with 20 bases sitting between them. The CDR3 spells CASIPTAAQRNEQFF. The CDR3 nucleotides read TGTGCCAGCATCCCGACCGCGGCGCAGAGGAATGAGCAGTTCTTC.

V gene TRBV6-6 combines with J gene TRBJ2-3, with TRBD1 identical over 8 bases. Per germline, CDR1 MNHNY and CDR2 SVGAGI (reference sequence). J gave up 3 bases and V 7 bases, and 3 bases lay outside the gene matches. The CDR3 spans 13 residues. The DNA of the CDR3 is TGTGCCAGCAAGAGACAGGGGACAGATACGCAGTATTTT. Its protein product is CASKRQGTDTQYF.

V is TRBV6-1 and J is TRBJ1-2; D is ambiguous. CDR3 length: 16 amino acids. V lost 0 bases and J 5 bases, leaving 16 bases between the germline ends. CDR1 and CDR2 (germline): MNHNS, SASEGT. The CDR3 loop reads CASSEAEGPSAYGYTF. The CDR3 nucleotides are TGTGCCAGCAGTGAAGCCGAGGGCCCCTCGGCTTATGGCTACACCTTC.

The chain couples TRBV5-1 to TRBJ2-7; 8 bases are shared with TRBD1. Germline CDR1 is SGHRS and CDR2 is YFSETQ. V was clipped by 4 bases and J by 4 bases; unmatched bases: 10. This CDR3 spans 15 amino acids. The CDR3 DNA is TGCGCCAGCAGCGGGGGGACAGGTGACCTTTACGAGCAGTACTTC. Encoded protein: CASSGGTGDLYEQYF.

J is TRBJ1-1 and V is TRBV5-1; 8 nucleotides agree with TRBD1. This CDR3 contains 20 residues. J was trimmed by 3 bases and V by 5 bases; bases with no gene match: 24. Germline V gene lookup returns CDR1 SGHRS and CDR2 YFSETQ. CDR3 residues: CASRSLTFRQGLNKYTEAFF. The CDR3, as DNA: TGCGCCAGCAGATCTCTGACGTTCCGACAGGGGTTGAATAAGTACACTGAAGCTTTCTTT. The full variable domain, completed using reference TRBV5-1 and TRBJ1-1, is KAGVTQTPRYLIKTRGQQVTLSCSPISGHRSVSWYQQTPGQGLQFLFEYFSETQRNKGNFPGRFSGRQFSNSRSEMNVSTLELGDSALYLCASRSLTFRQGLNKYTEAFFGQGTRLTVV.

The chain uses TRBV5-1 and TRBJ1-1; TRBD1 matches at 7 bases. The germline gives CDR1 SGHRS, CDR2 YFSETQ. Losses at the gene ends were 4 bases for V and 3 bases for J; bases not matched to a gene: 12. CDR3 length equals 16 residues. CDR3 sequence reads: CASSPTSGGRDTEAFF. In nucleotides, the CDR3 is TGCGCCAGCAGCCCCACCTCAGGGGGTAGGGACACTGAAGCTTTCTTT.

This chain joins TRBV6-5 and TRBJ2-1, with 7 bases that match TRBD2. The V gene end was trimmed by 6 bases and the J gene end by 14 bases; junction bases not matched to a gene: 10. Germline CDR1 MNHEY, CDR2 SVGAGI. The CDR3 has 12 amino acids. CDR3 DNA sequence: TGTGCCAGCAGGACAACTAGCGCCTTAGAGTTCTTC. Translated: CASRTTSALEFF.

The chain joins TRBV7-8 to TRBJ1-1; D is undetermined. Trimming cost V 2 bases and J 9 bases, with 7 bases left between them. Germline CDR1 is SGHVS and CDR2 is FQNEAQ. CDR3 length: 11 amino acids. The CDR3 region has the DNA TGTGCCAGCAGCTTAATTAATCAAGCTTTCTTT. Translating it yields CASSLINQAFF.

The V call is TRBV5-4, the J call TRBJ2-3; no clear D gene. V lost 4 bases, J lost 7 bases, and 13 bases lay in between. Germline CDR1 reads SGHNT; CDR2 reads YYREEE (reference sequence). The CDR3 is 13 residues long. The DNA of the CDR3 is TGTGCCAGCAGCCCCGACTCTACAAATACGCAGTATTTT. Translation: CASSPDSTNTQYF.

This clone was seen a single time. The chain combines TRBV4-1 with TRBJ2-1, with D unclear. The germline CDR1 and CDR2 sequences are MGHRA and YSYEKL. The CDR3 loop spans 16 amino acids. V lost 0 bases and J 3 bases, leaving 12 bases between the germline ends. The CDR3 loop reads CASSQDSIAIYNEQFF. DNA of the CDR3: TGCGCCAGCAGCCAAGACTCGATTGCGATCTACAATGAGCAGTTCTTC.

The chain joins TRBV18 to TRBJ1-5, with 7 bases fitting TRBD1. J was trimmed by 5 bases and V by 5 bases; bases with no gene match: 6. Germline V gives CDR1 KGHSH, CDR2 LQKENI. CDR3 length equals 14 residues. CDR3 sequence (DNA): TGTGCCAGCTCAACGACAGGGCAAGATCAGCCCCAGCATTTT. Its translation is CASSTTGQDQPQHF.

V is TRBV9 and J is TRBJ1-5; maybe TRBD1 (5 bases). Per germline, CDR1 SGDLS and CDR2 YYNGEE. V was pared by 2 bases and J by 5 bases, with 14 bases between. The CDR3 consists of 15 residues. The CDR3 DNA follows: TGTGCCAGCAGCGTCGGGGGAAGACGGGATCAGCCCCAGCATTTT. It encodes CASSVGGRRDQPQHF.

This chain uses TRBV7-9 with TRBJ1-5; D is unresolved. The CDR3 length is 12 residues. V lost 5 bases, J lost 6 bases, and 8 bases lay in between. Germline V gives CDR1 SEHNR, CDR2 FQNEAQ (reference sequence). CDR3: CASSLPGQPQHF. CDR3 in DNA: TGTGCCAGCAGCCTACCGGGTCAGCCCCAGCATTTT. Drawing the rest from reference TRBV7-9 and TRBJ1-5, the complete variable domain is DTGVSQNPRHKITKRGQNVTFRCDPISEHNRLYWYRQTLGQGPEFLTYFQNEAQLEKSRLLSDRFSAERPKGSFSTLEIQRTEQGDSAMYLCASSLPGQPQHFGDGTRLSIL.

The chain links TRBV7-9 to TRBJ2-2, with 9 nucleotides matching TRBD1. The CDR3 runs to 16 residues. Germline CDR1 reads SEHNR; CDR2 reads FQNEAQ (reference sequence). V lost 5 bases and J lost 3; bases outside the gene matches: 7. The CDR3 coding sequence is TGTGCCAGCAGCCCTCGACAGGGGGAGGACACCGGGGAGCTGTTTTTT. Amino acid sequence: CASSPRQGEDTGELFF.

The CDR3: CASSGVRTGGYNEQFF. Here the CDR3 DNA reads TGTGCCAGCAGCGGAGTTCGGACAGGGGGATACAATGAGCAGTTCTTC. The gene calls are TRBV5-4 and TRBJ2-1; 10 nucleotides match TRBD1. The length of the CDR3 is 16 residues. V dropped 4 bases and J dropped 4; count of bases not matched to a gene: 8. Germline CDR1 and CDR2: SGHNT and YYREEE (reference sequence).

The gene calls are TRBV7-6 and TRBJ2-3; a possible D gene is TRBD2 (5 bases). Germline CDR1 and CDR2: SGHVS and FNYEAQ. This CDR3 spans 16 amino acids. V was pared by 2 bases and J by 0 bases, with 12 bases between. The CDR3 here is CASSLLRDSSTDTQYF. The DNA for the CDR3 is TGTGCCAGCAGCTTATTGAGGGATTCTAGCACAGATACGCAGTATTTT. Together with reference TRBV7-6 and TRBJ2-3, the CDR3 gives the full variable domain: GAGVSQSPRYKVTKRGQDVALRCDPISGHVSLYWYRQALGQGPEFLTYFNYEAQQDKSGLPNDRFSAERPEGSISTLTIQRTEQRDSAMYRCASSLLRDSSTDTQYFGPGTRLTVL.